This is a list of T cell receptor beta chains from one sample in a study of CD4 and CD8 cells across lung adenocarcinoma regions. TCRdb passed the PCR reads through MiXCR, listing each CDR3 protein once. The data contain about 18,000 distinct CDR3 sequences, 50% of them seen just once; the ten biggest clones take up less than 40%. The material sequenced was CD8+ T cells from the margin of a lung tumor. All receptors come from a male donor with lung adenocarcinoma. The CD4 and CD8 labels of this study may be unreliable. Each CDR3 is given with its conserved first and last residue. The D gene is left open where the match is weak. The size entry is marked missing in some rows and otherwise reads once, few, many or a size class.

D | size | V | CDR3
TRBD1 | few | TRBV6-5 | CASSCEDREWQETQYF
- | few | TRBV6-5 | CASSYSTAGALYNSPLHF
- | - | TRBV6-1 | CASRGANTGELFF
TRBD1 | medium-sized | TRBV27 | CASSLSTGAYEQYF
- | - | TRBV6-1 | CASSTTARGYGYTF
- | - | TRBV3-1 | CASRGAGTDTQYF
TRBD1 | medium-sized | TRBV6-1 | CASSHDRVLNEQFF
- | - | TRBV6-1 | CASSETWTGGTNTQFF
- | - | TRBV6-1 | CASSPRQTETQYF
TRBD1 | - | TRBV6-1 | CASSEYRTGPYGYTF
- | many | TRBV6-5 | CASSPPGPQYF
- | few | TRBV29-1 | CSAPTDLGAFF
TRBD2 | - | TRBV9 | CASSVGRGETQYF
- | - | TRBV6-1 | CASSEVGLGADAQYF
- | - | TRBV11-2 | CASSPVVGSYNEQFF
- | medium-sized | TRBV7-2 | CASSLVGRSDYGYTF
TRBD1 | few | TRBV25-1 | CASSPGTGWEETQYF
TRBD2 | few | TRBV7-3 | CASSLTSGILREQYF
- | - | TRBV6-1 | CGSFSGLRAKNIQYF
TRBD2 | - | TRBV6-1 | CASATGGRAKNTQYF
TRBD1 | - | TRBV12-3/TRBV12-4 | CASSGTGGTETQYF
- | - | TRBV4-1 | CASSQDDRRLGKNF
TRBD1 | - | TRBV7-7 | CASSFIRPSGQGRSISLGPQHF
TRBD1 | few | TRBV15 | CATSRTGPQETQYF
- | many | TRBV7-2 | CASSYNTDTQYF
TRBD1 | few | TRBV3-1 | CASSQRGRRQGAKNIQYF
- | medium-sized | TRBV6-1 | CASSDWGGLSSYNEQFF
TRBD1 | few | TRBV6-1 | CASSPGTGSGYTF
TRBD1 | - | TRBV5-5 | CASSLLRGQGASGYTF
TRBD1 | - | TRBV6-1 | CASSELDRVNEQFF
TRBD1 | once | TRBV27 | CASRPTGRETQYF
- | medium-sized | TRBV6-1 | CASSEAFPPDTQYF
- | - | TRBV7-6 | CASSLTGTFGTGALYF
TRBD2 | - | TRBV6-1 | CASTLGGRDTGELFF
TRBD2 | - | TRBV6-1 | CASRGGGAGDKDTQYF
- | - | TRBV15 | CATSRDDQTQYF
- | - | TRBV11-3 | CASSLKGVNPAEAFF
TRBD2 | many | TRBV10-2 | CASSEFSGRAVHGELFF
- | - | TRBV6-1 | CASTPNGYQPQHF
TRBD2 | - | TRBV4-1 | CASSRLGGDTQYF
- | - | TRBV6-1 | CASRWGADNEQFF
- | many | TRBV12-3/TRBV12-4 | CASSPSRERRNNEQFF
- | once | TRBV6-2/TRBV6-3 | CASSYSFGVSYEQYF
- | - | TRBV10-1 | CASSGGAAILDNEQFF
- | - | TRBV27 | CASSSSARGSPLHF
- | many | TRBV6-1 | CASSLEGTDTQYF
TRBD2 | few | TRBV4-1 | CASSRTSGRAHEQFF
- | - | TRBV6-1 | CASSEAVADVQSF
TRBD2 | medium-sized | TRBV10-1 | CASSLLAGDTGELFF
- | - | TRBV12-3/TRBV12-4 | CASSSGLYEQFF
TRBD1 | - | TRBV3-1 | CASSPIIRQGYFYNEQFF
- | few | TRBV7-2 | CASSLGYNEQFF
TRBD1 | - | TRBV6-1 | CASREAGTGVGDTQYF
- | once | TRBV6-1 | CASSEWYAGGRETLNF
- | - | TRBV6-1 | CASTRGPGLGAKNIQYF
- | - | TRBV7-6 | CASSLVGDTQYF
TRBD2 | - | TRBV6-5 | CASSFGLEGTEELYF
- | - | TRBV6-1 | CAGLGGRDRDTQYF
- | many | TRBV5-1 | CASSLGQLSAKNIQYF